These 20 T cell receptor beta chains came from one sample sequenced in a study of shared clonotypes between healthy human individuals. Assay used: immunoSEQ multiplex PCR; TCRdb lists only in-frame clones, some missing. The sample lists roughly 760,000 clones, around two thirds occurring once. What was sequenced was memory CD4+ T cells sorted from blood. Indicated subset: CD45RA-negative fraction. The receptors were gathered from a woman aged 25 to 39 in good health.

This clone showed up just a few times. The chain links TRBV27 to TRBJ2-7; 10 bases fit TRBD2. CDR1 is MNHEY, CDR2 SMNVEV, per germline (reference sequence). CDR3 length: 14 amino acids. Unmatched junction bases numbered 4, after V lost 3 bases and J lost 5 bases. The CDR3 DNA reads TGTGCCAGCAGTTTTCTAGCGGGAGCCGACGAGCAGTACTTC. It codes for CASSFLAGADEQYF.

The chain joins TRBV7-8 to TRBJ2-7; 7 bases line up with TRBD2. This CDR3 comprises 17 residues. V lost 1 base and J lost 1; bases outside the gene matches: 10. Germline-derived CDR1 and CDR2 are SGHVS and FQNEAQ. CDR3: CASSLVSSGRGSYEQYF. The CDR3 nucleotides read TGTGCCAGCAGCTTAGTGTCTAGCGGTAGGGGTTCCTACGAGCAGTACTTC.

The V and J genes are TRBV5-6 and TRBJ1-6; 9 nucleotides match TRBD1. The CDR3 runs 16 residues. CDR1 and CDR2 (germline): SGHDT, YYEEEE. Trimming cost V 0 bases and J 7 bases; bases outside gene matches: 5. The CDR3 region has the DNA TGTGCCAGCAGCTTGGATGGGACAGGGTACAATTCACCCCTCCACTTT. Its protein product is CASSLDGTGYNSPLHF.

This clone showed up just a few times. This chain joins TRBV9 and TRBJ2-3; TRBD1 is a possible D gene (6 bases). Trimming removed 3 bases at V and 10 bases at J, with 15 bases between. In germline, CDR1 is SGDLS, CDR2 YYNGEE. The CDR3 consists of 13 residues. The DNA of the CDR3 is TGTGCCAGCAGCGGACAGGACGGGCTGGCGCAGTATTTT. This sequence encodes CASSGQDGLAQYF.

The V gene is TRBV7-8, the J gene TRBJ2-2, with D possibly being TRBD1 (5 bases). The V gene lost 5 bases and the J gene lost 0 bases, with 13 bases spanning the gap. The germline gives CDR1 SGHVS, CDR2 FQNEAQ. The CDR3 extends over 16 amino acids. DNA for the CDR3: TGTGCCAGCAGCCCCAGGACACAAGCGAACACCGGGGAGCTGTTTTTT. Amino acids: CASSPRTQANTGELFF.

The CDR3, as DNA: TGCAGCGTTGAAGAACCGTTCTATGGCTACACCTTC. It translates to CSVEEPFYGYTF. This chain links TRBV29-1 with TRBJ1-2; D call uncertain. Trimming removed 0 bases at V and 4 bases at J, with 6 bases between. Germline V CDR1 and CDR2: SQVTM, ANQGSEA. CDR3 length: 12 amino acids.

The CDR3 sequence is CASSFLSRYNEQFF. CDR3 DNA sequence: TGTGCCAGCAGCTTCCTAAGTAGGTACAATGAGCAGTTCTTC. The chain combines TRBV7-8 with TRBJ2-1; D not resolved. Germline V gives CDR1 SGHVS, CDR2 FQNEAQ. V was trimmed by 3 bases and J by 4 bases, leaving 10 bases between them. The CDR3 loop spans 14 amino acids.

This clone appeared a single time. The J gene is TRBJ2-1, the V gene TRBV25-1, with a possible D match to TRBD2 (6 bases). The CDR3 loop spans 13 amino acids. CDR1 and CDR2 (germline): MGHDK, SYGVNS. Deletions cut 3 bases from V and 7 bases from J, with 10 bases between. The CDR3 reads CASSELAWNEQFF. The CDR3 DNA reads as TGTGCCAGCAGTGAGCTAGCGTGGAATGAGCAGTTCTTC.

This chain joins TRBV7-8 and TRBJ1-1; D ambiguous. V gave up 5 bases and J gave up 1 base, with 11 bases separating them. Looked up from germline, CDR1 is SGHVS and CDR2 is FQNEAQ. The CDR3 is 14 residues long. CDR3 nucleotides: TGTGCCAGCAGCACTCAGACCCCGAACACTGAAGCTTTCTTT. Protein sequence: CASSTQTPNTEAFF.

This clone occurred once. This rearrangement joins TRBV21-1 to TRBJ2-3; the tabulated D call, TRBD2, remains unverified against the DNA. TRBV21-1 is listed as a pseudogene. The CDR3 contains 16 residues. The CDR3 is CASILKVISGTDTQYF. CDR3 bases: TGTGCCAGCATCCTAAAGGTTATTAGCGGAACAGATACGCAGTATTTT.

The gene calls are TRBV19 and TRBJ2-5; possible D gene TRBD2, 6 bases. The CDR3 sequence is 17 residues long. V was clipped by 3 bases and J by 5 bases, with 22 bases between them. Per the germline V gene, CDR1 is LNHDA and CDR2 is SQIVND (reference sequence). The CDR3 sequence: CASSMGGGAALGETQYF. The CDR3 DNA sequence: TGTGCCAGTAGTATGGGCGGCGGGGCCGCCCTCGGGGAGACCCAGTACTTC.

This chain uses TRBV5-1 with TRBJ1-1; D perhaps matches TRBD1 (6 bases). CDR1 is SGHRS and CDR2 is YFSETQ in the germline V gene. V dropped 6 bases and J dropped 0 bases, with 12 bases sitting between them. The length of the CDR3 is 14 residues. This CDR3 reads CASKNREVNTEAFF. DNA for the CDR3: TGCGCCAGCAAGAACAGGGAAGTGAACACTGAAGCTTTCTTT.

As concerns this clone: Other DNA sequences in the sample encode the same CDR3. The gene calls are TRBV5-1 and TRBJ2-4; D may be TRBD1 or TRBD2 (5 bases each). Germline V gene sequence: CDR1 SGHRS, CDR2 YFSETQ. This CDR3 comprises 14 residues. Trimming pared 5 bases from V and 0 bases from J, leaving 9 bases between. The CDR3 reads CASSPGTAKNIQYF. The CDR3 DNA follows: TGCGCCAGCAGTCCCGGGACAGCCAAAAACATTCAGTACTTC.

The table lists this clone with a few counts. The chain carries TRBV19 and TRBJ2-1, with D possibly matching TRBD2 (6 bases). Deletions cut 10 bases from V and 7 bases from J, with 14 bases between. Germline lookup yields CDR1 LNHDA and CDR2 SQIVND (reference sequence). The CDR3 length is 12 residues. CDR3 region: CATKRRENEQFF. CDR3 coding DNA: TGTGCCACCAAACGCCGGGAGAATGAGCAGTTCTTC.

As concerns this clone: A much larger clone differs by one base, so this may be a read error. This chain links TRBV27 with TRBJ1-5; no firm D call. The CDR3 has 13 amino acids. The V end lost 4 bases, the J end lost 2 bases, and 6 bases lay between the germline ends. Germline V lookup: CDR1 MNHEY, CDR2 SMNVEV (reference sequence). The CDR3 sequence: CASSSPGNQPQHF. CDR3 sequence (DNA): TGTGCCAGCAGTTCCCCAGGCAATCAGCCCCAGCATTTT.

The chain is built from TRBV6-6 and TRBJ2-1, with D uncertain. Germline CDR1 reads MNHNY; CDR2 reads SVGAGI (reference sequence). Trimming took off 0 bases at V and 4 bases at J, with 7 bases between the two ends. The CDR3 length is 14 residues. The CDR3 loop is CASSYSSVYNEQFF. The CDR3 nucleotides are TGTGCCAGCAGTTACTCAAGCGTTTACAATGAGCAGTTCTTC.

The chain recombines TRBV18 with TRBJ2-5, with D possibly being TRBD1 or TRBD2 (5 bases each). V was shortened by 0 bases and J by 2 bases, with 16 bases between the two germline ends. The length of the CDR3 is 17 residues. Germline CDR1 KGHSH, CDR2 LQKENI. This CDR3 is CASSPPGEPQGQETQYF. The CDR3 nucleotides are TGTGCCAGCTCACCACCGGGGGAGCCTCAGGGTCAAGAGACCCAGTACTTC. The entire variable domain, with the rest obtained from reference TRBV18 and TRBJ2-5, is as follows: NAGVMQNPRHLVRRRGQEARLRCSPMKGHSHVYWYRQLPEEGLKFMVYLQKENIIDESGMPKERFSAEFPKEGPSILRIQQVVRGDSAAYFCASSPPGEPQGQETQYFGPGTRLLVL.

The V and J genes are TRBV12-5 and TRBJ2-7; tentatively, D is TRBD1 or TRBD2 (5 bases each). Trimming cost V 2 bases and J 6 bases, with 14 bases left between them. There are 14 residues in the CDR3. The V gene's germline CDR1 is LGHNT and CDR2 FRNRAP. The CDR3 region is CASGLRAGTVEQYF. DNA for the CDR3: TGTGCTAGTGGTTTGCGCGCCGGGACGGTCGAGCAGTACTTC. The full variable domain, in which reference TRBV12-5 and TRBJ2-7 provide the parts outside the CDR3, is DARVTQTPRHKVTEMGQEVTMRCQPILGHNTVFWYRQTMMQGLELLAYFRNRAPLDDSGMPKDRFSAEMPDATLATLKIQPSEPRDSAVYFCASGLRAGTVEQYFGPGTRLTVT.

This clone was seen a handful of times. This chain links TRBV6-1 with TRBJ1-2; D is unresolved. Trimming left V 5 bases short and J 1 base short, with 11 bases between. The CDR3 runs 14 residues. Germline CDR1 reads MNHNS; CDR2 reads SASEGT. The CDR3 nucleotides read TGTGCCAGCAGTATAGAGTCCGATAACTATGGCTACACCTTC. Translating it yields CASSIESDNYGYTF.

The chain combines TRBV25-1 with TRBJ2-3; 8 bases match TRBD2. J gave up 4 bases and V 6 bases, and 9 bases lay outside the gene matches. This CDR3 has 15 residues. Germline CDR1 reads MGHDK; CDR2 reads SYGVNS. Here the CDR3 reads CASSHGGGWSDTQYF. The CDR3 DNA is TGTGCCAGCAGCCACGGGGGGGGGTGGTCAGATACGCAGTATTTT.